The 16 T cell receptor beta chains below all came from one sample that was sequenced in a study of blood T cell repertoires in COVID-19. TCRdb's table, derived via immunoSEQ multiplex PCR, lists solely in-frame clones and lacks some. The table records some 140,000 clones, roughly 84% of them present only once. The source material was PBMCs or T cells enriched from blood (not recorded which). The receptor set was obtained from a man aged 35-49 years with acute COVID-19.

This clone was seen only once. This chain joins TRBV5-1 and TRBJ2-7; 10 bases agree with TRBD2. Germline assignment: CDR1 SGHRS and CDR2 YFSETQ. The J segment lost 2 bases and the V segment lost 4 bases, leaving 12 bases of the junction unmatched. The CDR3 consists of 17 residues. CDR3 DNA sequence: TGCGCCAGCAGCGATTCCGGGACTAGCGACAGGACCTACGAGCAGTACTTC. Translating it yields CASSDSGTSDRTYEQYF.

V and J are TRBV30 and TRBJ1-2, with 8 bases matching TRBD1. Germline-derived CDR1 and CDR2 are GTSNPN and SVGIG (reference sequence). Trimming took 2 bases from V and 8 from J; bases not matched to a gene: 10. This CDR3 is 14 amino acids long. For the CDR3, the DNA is TGTGCCTGGAGTTTCACCCAGGGGGCGCGCGGCTACACCTTC. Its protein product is CAWSFTQGARGYTF.

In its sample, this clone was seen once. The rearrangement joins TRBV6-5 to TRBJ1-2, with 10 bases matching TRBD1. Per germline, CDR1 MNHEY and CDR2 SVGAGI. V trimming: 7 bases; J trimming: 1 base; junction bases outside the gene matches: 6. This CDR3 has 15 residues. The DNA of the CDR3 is TGTGCCAGCAAAAGGGACAGGGGCGATAACTATGGCTACACCTTC. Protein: CASKRDRGDNYGYTF.

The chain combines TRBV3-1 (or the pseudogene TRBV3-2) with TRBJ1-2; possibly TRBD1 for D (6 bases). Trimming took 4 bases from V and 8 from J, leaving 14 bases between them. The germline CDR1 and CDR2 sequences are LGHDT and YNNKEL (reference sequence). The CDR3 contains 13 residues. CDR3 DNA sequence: TGTGCCAGCAGCCGAGGGGGTAGTGAAGGCTACACCTTC. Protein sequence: CASSRGGSEGYTF.

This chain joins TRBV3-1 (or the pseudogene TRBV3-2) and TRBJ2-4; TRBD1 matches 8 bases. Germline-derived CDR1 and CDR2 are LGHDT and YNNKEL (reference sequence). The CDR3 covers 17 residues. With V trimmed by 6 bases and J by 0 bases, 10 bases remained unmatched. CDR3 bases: TGTGCCAGCAGTGCGACAGGGGCCACACTAGCCAAAAACATTCAGTACTTC. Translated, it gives CASSATGATLAKNIQYF.

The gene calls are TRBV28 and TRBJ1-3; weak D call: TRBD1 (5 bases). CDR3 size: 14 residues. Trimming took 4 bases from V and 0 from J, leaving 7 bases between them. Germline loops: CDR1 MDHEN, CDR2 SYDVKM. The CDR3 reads CASSSDSSGNTIYF. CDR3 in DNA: TGTGCCAGCAGTTCCGACAGCTCTGGAAACACCATATATTTT.

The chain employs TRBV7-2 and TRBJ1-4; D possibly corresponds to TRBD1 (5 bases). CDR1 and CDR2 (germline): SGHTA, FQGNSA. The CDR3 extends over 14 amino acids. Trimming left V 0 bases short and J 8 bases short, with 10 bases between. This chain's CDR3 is CASSLADGGEKLFF. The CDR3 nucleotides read TGTGCCAGCAGCTTAGCCGACGGGGGGGAAAAACTGTTTTTT.

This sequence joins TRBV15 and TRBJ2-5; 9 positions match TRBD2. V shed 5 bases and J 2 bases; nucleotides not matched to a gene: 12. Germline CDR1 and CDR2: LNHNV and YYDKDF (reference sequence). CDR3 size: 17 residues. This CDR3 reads CATSPSRREGHQETQYF. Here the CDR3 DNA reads TGTGCCACCAGCCCTTCTCGGCGGGAGGGCCATCAAGAGACCCAGTACTTC.

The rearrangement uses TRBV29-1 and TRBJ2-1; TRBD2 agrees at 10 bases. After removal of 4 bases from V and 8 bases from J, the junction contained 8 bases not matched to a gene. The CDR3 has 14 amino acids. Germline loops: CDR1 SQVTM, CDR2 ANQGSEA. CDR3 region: CSVVWASGSDEQFF. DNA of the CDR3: TGCAGCGTTGTTTGGGCTAGCGGGAGCGATGAGCAGTTCTTC.

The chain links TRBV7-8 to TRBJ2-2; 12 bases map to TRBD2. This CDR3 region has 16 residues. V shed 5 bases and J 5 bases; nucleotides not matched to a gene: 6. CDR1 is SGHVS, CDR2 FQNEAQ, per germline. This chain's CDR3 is CASSLTGLAGTGELFF. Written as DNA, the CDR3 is TGTGCCAGCAGCCTGACCGGACTAGCGGGGACCGGGGAGCTGTTTTTT.

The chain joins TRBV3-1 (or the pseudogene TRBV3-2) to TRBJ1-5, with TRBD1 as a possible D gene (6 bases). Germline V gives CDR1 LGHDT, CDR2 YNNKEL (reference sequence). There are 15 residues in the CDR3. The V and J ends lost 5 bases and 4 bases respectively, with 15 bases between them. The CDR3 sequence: CASSTRGSPNQPQHF. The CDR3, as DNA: TGTGCCAGCAGCACCAGGGGTTCCCCAAATCAGCCCCAGCATTTT.

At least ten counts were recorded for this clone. This CDR3 is CASSPDSTGELFF. Here the CDR3 DNA reads TGTGCCAGCAGTCCGGACTCTACCGGGGAGCTGTTTTTT. The genes are TRBV6-2 or TRBV6-3 and TRBJ2-2; the D gene is possibly TRBD2 (5 bases). This CDR3 is 13 amino acids long. V was shortened by 5 bases and J by 5 bases, with 9 bases between the two germline ends. Germline V CDR1 and CDR2: MNHEY, SVGEGT.

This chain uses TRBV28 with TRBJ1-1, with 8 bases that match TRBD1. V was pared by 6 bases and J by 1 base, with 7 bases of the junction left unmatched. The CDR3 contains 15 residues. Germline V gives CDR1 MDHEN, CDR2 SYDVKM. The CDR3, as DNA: TGTGCCAGCAGCGACAGGGGTTACAGGAACACTGAAGCTTTCTTT. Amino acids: CASSDRGYRNTEAFF.

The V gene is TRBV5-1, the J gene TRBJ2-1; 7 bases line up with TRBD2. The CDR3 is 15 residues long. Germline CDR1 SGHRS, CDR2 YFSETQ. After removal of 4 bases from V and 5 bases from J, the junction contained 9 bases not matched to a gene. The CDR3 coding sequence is TGCGCCAGCAGCCCTTCGGGCGGGGGTCACAATGAGCAGTTCTTC. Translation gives CASSPSGGGHNEQFF.

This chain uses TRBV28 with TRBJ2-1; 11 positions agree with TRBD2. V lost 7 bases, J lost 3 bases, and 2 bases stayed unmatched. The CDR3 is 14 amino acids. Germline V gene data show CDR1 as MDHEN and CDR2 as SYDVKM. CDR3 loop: CASTTSGIYNEQFF. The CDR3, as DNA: TGTGCCAGCACGACTAGCGGGATCTACAATGAGCAGTTCTTC.

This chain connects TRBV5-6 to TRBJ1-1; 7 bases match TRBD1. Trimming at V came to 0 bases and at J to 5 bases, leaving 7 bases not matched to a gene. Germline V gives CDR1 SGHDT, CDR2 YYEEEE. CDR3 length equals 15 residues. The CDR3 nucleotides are TGTGCCAGCAGCTTGGTTCTAGGGGGCGGAACTGAAGCTTTCTTT. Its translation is CASSLVLGGGTEAFF.